The rows below give T cell receptor beta chains drawn from one sample of a study of blood T cell repertoires in COVID-19. Assay: immunoSEQ multiplex PCR; the TCRdb copy retains only in-frame clones and omits some. Of 130,000 to 150,000 clones detected, about 87% appear once; the ten largest clones hold over 9%. Sequenced material: PBMCs or T cells enriched from blood (not recorded which). Receptors originate from a man in his 60s who had recovered from COVID-19. Each CDR3 is given with its conserved first and last residue. The order of the fields is CDR3 protein, CDR3 DNA, J gene, V gene, D gene, clone size. D genes are given only for firm matches. Rows may omit the clone size; those that give it use once, few, many or a size class.

CDR3aa: CASSQVGAGYTF
CDR3nt: TGTGCCAGCAGCCAAGTAGGGGCTGGCTACACCTTC
j_gene: TRBJ1-2
v_gene: TRBV4-2
d_gene: NA
abundance: NA

CDR3aa: CASSQDRWSPLHF
CDR3nt: TGTGCCAGCAGCCAAGATCGGTGGTCACCCCTCCACTTT
j_gene: TRBJ1-6
v_gene: TRBV3-1/TRBV3-2
d_gene: NA
abundance: NA

CDR3aa: CASGGQGDTYEQYF
CDR3nt: TGTGCCAGCGGAGGACAGGGGGACACCTACGAGCAGTACTTC
j_gene: TRBJ2-7
v_gene: TRBV2
d_gene: TRBD1
abundance: few

CDR3aa: CASSRRTGGTINYGYTF
CDR3nt: TGTGCCAGCAGCCGAAGGACAGGGGGCACCATTAACTATGGCTACACCTTC
j_gene: TRBJ1-2
v_gene: TRBV6-6
d_gene: TRBD1
abundance: NA

CDR3aa: CAISGGNTEAFF
CDR3nt: TGTGCCATCAGTGGGGGCAACACTGAAGCTTTCTTT
j_gene: TRBJ1-1
v_gene: TRBV10-3
d_gene: NA
abundance: once

CDR3aa: CASRPIAGVSYEQYF
CDR3nt: TGTGCCAGCAGGCCCATAGCGGGGGTCTCCTACGAGCAGTACTTC
j_gene: TRBJ2-7
v_gene: TRBV5-8
d_gene: TRBD2
abundance: NA

CDR3aa: CASSSPGTSNEQFF
CDR3nt: TGTGCCAGCAGTTCCCCCGGGACTAGCAATGAGCAGTTCTTC
j_gene: TRBJ2-1
v_gene: TRBV6-5
d_gene: TRBD2
abundance: NA

CDR3aa: CASSFLGSEQYF
CDR3nt: TGTGCCAGCAGTTTCCTCGGGTCCGAGCAGTACTTC
j_gene: TRBJ2-7
v_gene: TRBV27
d_gene: NA
abundance: NA

CDR3aa: CASSYNPGGLEKLFF
CDR3nt: TGTGCCAGCAGTTACAATCCCGGGGGGCTCGAAAAACTGTTTTTT
j_gene: TRBJ1-4
v_gene: TRBV6-5
d_gene: NA
abundance: NA

CDR3aa: CASSSRQGLGELFF
CDR3nt: TGCGCCAGCAGCAGTAGACAGGGACTCGGGGAGCTGTTTTTT
j_gene: TRBJ2-2
v_gene: TRBV5-1
d_gene: NA
abundance: NA

CDR3aa: CASSLADTQYF
CDR3nt: TGTGCCAGCAGTCTTGCAGATACGCAGTATTTT
j_gene: TRBJ2-3
v_gene: TRBV7-2
d_gene: NA
abundance: NA

CDR3aa: CASSQLDALGTF
CDR3nt: TGTGCCAGCAGTCAACTAGACGCACTGGGGACCTTC
j_gene: TRBJ1-2
v_gene: TRBV2
d_gene: NA
abundance: NA

CDR3aa: CATSRQGVNQPQHF
CDR3nt: TGTGCCACCAGTAGACAGGGGGTAAATCAGCCCCAGCATTTT
j_gene: TRBJ1-5
v_gene: TRBV24-1
d_gene: TRBD1
abundance: NA

CDR3aa: CASSALAGASIGELFF
CDR3nt: TGTGCCAGCAGCGCTCTAGCGGGAGCGAGTATCGGGGAGCTGTTTTTT
j_gene: TRBJ2-2
v_gene: TRBV9
d_gene: TRBD2
abundance: NA

CDR3aa: CAWSSVFSYEQYF
CDR3nt: TGTGCCTGGAGTTCGGTTTTTTCCTACGAGCAGTACTTC
j_gene: TRBJ2-7
v_gene: TRBV30
d_gene: NA
abundance: NA

CDR3aa: CASSQVVSTEAFF
CDR3nt: TGTGCCAGCAGCCAGGTCGTCAGCACTGAAGCTTTCTTT
j_gene: TRBJ1-1
v_gene: TRBV3-1/TRBV3-2
d_gene: NA
abundance: NA

CDR3aa: CASSERAGVNEKLFF
CDR3nt: TGTGCCAGCAGCGAACGCGCAGGGGTTAATGAAAAACTGTTTTTT
j_gene: TRBJ1-4
v_gene: TRBV5-4
d_gene: NA
abundance: NA

CDR3aa: CASSDRGQGTEAFF
CDR3nt: TGCGCCAGCAGTGACAGGGGGCAAGGCACTGAAGCTTTCTTT
j_gene: TRBJ1-1
v_gene: TRBV10-2
d_gene: TRBD1
abundance: NA

CDR3aa: CASSPRTSDYEQYF
CDR3nt: TGTGCCAGCAGTCCACGGACTAGCGACTACGAGCAGTACTTC
j_gene: TRBJ2-7
v_gene: TRBV6-5
d_gene: TRBD2
abundance: NA

CDR3aa: CASSLWGLAGDHEQYF
CDR3nt: TGTGCCAGCAGTTTATGGGGACTAGCGGGAGATCACGAGCAGTACTTC
j_gene: TRBJ2-7
v_gene: TRBV28
d_gene: TRBD2
abundance: NA

CDR3aa: CASSLLAGGYNEQFF
CDR3nt: TGTGCCAGCAGCTTATTAGCGGGAGGTTACAATGAGCAGTTCTTC
j_gene: TRBJ2-1
v_gene: TRBV5-5
d_gene: TRBD2
abundance: few

CDR3aa: CASRDRLLATDTQYF
CDR3nt: TGTGCCAGTAGAGACCGGCTACTAGCCACAGATACGCAGTATTTT
j_gene: TRBJ2-3
v_gene: TRBV19
d_gene: NA
abundance: NA

CDR3aa: CASSLYRGTTHWDTGELFF
CDR3nt: TGTGCCAGCAGCTTATATCGGGGAACGACACACTGGGACACCGGGGAGCTGTTTTTT
j_gene: TRBJ2-2
v_gene: TRBV7-3
d_gene: NA
abundance: NA

CDR3aa: CASSLGQVGEAFF
CDR3nt: TGCGCCAGCAGCTTGGGCCAGGTCGGTGAAGCTTTCTTT
j_gene: TRBJ1-1
v_gene: TRBV5-1
d_gene: NA
abundance: NA

CDR3aa: CASSRTGLRGEQYF
CDR3nt: TGTGCCAGCAGCCGGACAGGGCTCCGGGGCGAGCAGTACTTC
j_gene: TRBJ2-7
v_gene: TRBV6-5
d_gene: TRBD1
abundance: NA

CDR3aa: CASSLQGANLRTGELFF
CDR3nt: TGTGCCAGCAGTTTACAGGGGGCGAACTTGAGGACCGGGGAGCTGTTTTTT
j_gene: TRBJ2-2
v_gene: TRBV28
d_gene: TRBD1
abundance: NA

CDR3aa: CASSLAAASGGHEQFF
CDR3nt: TGTGCCAGCAGCTTGGCAGCGGCTAGCGGGGGCCATGAGCAGTTCTTC
j_gene: TRBJ2-1
v_gene: TRBV5-4
d_gene: TRBD2
abundance: once

CDR3aa: CASKDNNQPQHF
CDR3nt: TGTGCCAGCAAGGACAACAATCAGCCCCAGCATTTT
j_gene: TRBJ1-5
v_gene: TRBV28
d_gene: NA
abundance: NA